This T cell receptor beta chain was observed in a study of blood T cell repertoires in COVID-19. Profiled with immunoSEQ multiplex PCR; TCRdb holds only in-frame clones, not every one. The repertoire holds 60,000 or so clones, with 70% to 90% as singletons. The CDR3 extends over 14 amino acids. Between the trimmed V and J ends, which lost 2 bases and 2 bases, there was a span of 10 bases. Germline V CDR1 and CDR2: SGHTS, YDEGEE. The source is a human donor in a cohort sampled during active COVID-19. Specimen: peripheral blood. This chain connects TRBV5-8 to TRBJ1-1; D not certain. The CDR3 protein is CASSLGGSNTEAFF. The CDR3 nucleotides are TGTGCCAGCAGCTTAGGAGGGTCTAACACTGAAGCTTTCTTT.